The following is a T cell receptor beta chain sequence with its context. The antigen is not known. Assay used: immunoSEQ multiplex PCR; TCRdb lists only in-frame clones, some missing. The repertoire has roughly 330,000 clones, approximately 79% of them found once; the top ten carry 10% to 13%. This sample was taken from a study of shared clonotypes between healthy human individuals. Overall study results and limits: Sharing across four donors was highest in naive CD4 (around 5%) and lowest in memory CD8 (roughly 0.4%).

The ends lost 6 bases at V and 4 bases at J; junction bases unmatched: 9. The CDR3 extends over 15 amino acids. Germline V gives CDR1 SEHNR, CDR2 FQNEAQ (reference sequence). Sequencing was performed on memory CD4+ T cells sorted from blood. Sample subset: CD45RA-negative fraction. The TCR was taken from a man under 40 in good health. V gene TRBV7-9 combines with J gene TRBJ2-5, with 9 bases identical to TRBD2. The CDR3 sequence is CASSRNSGSRETQYF. The CDR3 nucleotides are TGTGCCAGCAGTCGGAATAGCGGGAGCAGAGAGACCCAGTACTTC.